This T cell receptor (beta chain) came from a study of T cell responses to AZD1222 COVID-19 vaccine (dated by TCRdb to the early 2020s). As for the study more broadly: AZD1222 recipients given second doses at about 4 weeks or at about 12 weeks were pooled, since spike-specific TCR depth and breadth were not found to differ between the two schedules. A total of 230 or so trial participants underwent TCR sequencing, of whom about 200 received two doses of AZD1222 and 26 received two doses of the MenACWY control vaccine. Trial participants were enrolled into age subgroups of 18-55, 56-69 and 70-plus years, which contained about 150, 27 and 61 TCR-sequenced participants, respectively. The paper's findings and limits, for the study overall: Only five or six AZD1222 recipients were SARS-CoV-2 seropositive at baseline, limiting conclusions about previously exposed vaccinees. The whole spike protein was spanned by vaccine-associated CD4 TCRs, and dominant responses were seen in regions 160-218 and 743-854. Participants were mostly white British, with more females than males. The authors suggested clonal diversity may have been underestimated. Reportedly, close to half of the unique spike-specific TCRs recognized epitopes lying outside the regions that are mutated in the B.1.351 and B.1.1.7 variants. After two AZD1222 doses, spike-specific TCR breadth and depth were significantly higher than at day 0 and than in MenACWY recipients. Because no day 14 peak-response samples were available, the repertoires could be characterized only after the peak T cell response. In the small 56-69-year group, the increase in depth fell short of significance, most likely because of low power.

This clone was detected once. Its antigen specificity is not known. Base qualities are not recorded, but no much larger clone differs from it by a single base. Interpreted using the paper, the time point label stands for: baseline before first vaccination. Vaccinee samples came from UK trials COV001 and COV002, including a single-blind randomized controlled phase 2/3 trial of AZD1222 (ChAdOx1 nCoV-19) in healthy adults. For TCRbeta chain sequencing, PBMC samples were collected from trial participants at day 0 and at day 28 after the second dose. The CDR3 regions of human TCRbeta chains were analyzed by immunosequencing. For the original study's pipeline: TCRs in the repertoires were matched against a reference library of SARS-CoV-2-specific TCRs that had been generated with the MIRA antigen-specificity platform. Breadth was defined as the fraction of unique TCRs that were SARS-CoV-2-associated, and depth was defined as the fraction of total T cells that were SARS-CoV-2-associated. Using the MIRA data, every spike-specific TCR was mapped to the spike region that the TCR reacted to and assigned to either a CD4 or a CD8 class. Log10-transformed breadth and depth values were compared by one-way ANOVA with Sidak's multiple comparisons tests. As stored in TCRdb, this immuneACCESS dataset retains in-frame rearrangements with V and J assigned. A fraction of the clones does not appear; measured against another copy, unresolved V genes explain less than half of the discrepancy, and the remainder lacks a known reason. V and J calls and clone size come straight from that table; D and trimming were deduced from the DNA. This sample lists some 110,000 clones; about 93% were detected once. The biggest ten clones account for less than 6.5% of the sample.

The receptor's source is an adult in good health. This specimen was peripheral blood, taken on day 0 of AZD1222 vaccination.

The sequenced DNA: TGTGCCAGCAGCCCCGGGACAGCCGGCTTACGGGCCCATGAAAAACTGTTTTTT. Protein translation: CASSPGTAGLRAHEKLFF. The chain joins TRBV14 to TRBJ1-4, with 7 bases in between that match TRBD1. CDR1 and CDR2 are drawn from the germline V gene: SGHDN, FVKESK. The CDR3 starts with the cysteine, ends with the phenylalanine, and has 18 residues. Just the 54-base CDR3 DNA is kept, in frame starting at base 1. Trimming accounts for 4 bases at V and 6 bases at J, while the number of junction bases matched to no gene is 17.